This is a list of T cell receptor beta chains from one sample in a study of T cells in Graves' hyperthyroidism and ophthalmopathy. TCRdb itself ran the multiplex PCR reads through MiXCR, one entry per CDR3 protein. The sample carries roughly 100,000 distinct CDR3 sequences, 47% recorded once. Sequenced sample: blood. The receptor source for this set is a man aged 40-55 years with Graves' hyperthyroidism. Each CDR3 is given with its conserved first and last residue. D genes are given only for firm matches. Clone size is not always given. Where it is, it says once, few, many or a class for expanded clones.

CDR3aa: CASSLNRGRRDTIYF; CDR3nt: TGTGCCAGCAGCCTCAACAGGGGGCGTAGAGACACCATATATTTT; j_gene: TRBJ1-3; v_gene: TRBV7-9; abundance: NA; d_gene: TRBD1
CDR3aa: CAIGSGRYEQYF; CDR3nt: TGTGCCATCGGTAGCGGGAGGTACGAGCAGTACTTC; j_gene: TRBJ2-7; v_gene: TRBV10-3; abundance: NA; d_gene: TRBD2
CDR3aa: CATTTGTAVYNEQFF; CDR3nt: TGTGCCACCACCACCGGGACCGCGGTTTACAATGAGCAGTTCTTC; j_gene: TRBJ2-1; v_gene: TRBV15; abundance: many; d_gene: NA
CDR3aa: CSVEVRGDRPETQHF; CDR3nt: TGCAGCGTTGAAGTGCGGGGAGACAGGCCAGAGACCCAGCATTTT; j_gene: TRBJ1-5; v_gene: TRBV29-1; abundance: NA; d_gene: NA
CDR3aa: CASSFGETEVYGYTF; CDR3nt: TGCGCCAGCAGCTTCGGGGAGACGGAGGTCTATGGCTACACCTTC; j_gene: TRBJ1-2; v_gene: TRBV5-1; abundance: many; d_gene: NA
CDR3aa: CATSRDRSSGANVLTFGAGYTF; CDR3nt: NA; j_gene: TRBJ1-2; v_gene: TRBV15; abundance: NA; d_gene: NA
CDR3aa: CATSRDPQDGYTF; CDR3nt: TGTGCCACCAGCAGAGATCCGCAGGATGGCTACACCTTC; j_gene: TRBJ1-2; v_gene: TRBV15; abundance: NA; d_gene: NA
CDR3aa: CATRLTSVLTF; CDR3nt: TGTGCCACCAGATTGACCAGCGTCCTGACTTTC; j_gene: TRBJ2-6; v_gene: TRBV24-1; abundance: NA; d_gene: NA
CDR3aa: CASTLEGLSYNEQFF; CDR3nt: TGTGCCAGCACCCTGGAGGGTCTCTCCTACAATGAGCAGTTCTTC; j_gene: TRBJ2-1; v_gene: TRBV11-2; abundance: many; d_gene: NA
CDR3aa: CASTVSGSSYEQYF; CDR3nt: TGTGCCAGCACTGTCAGCGGGAGTTCCTACGAGCAGTACTTC; j_gene: TRBJ2-7; v_gene: TRBV7-2; abundance: many; d_gene: TRBD2
CDR3aa: CASSLWVGYETQYF; CDR3nt: TGTGCCAGCAGCCTGTGGGTAGGGTATGAGACCCAGTACTTC; j_gene: TRBJ2-5; v_gene: TRBV7-3; abundance: once; d_gene: NA
CDR3aa: CASRGTAGNTDTQYF; CDR3nt: TGTGCCAGCAGAGGGACTGCTGGAAACACAGATACGCAGTATTTT; j_gene: TRBJ2-3; v_gene: TRBV7-9; abundance: NA; d_gene: NA
CDR3aa: CSARDRTNTEAFF; CDR3nt: TGCAGTGCTAGAGATCGGACGAACACTGAAGCTTTCTTT; j_gene: TRBJ1-1; v_gene: TRBV20-1; abundance: NA; d_gene: NA
CDR3aa: CASSQAGTSQFF; CDR3nt: TGTGCCAGCAGCCAAGCCGGGACTTCGCAGTTCTTC; j_gene: TRBJ2-1; v_gene: TRBV3-1; abundance: NA; d_gene: NA
CDR3aa: CASSQNRGRMNTEAFF; CDR3nt: TGTGCCAGCAGTCAAAACAGGGGACGCATGAACACTGAAGCTTTCTTT; j_gene: TRBJ1-1; v_gene: TRBV11-3; abundance: many; d_gene: TRBD1
CDR3aa: CSQGALEETQYF; CDR3nt: TGCAGTCAGGGGGCGCTGGAGGAGACCCAGTACTTC; j_gene: TRBJ2-5; v_gene: TRBV20-1; abundance: NA; d_gene: TRBD1
CDR3aa: CASSLTGSTDTQYF; CDR3nt: TGTGCCAGCAGTCTGACAGGTAGCACAGATACGCAGTATTTT; j_gene: TRBJ2-3; v_gene: TRBV28; abundance: many; d_gene: NA
CDR3aa: CAGRRDRDGQPQHF; CDR3nt: TGTGCCGGCAGGCGGGACAGAGACGGTCAGCCCCAGCATTTT; j_gene: TRBJ1-5; v_gene: TRBV2; abundance: NA; d_gene: TRBD1
CDR3aa: CASSKRGDQRGYEQYF; CDR3nt: TGTGCCAGCAGTAAAAGGGGGGATCAAAGGGGCTACGAGCAGTACTTC; j_gene: TRBJ2-7; v_gene: TRBV12-3/TRBV12-4; abundance: NA; d_gene: NA
CDR3aa: CASSTRSVHTGELFF; CDR3nt: TGTGCCAGCAGCACTCGGAGCGTGCACACCGGGGAGCTGTTTTTT; j_gene: TRBJ2-2; v_gene: TRBV9; abundance: many; d_gene: NA
CDR3aa: CASSPTTDTQYF; CDR3nt: TGTGCCAGCAGTCCCACTACAGATACGCAGTATTTT; j_gene: TRBJ2-3; v_gene: TRBV12-3/TRBV12-4; abundance: many; d_gene: NA
CDR3aa: CSAKGLAGGFYNEKLFF; CDR3nt: TGCAGTGCTAAAGGACTAGCGGGAGGCTTCTACAATGAAAAACTGTTTTTT; j_gene: TRBJ1-4; v_gene: TRBV20-1; abundance: NA; d_gene: NA
CDR3aa: CASSVGQPFGEQYF; CDR3nt: TGTGCCAGCAGCGTGGGACAGCCCTTTGGCGAGCAGTACTTC; j_gene: TRBJ2-7; v_gene: TRBV5-8; abundance: many; d_gene: TRBD1
CDR3aa: CASSVHGETQYF; CDR3nt: TGTGCCAGCAGCGTGCACGGGGAGACCCAGTACTTC; j_gene: TRBJ2-5; v_gene: TRBV7-9; abundance: many; d_gene: NA
CDR3aa: CASSHRDISNQAQHF; CDR3nt: TGTGCCAGTAGCCATCGGGACATTAGCAATCAGGCCCAGCATTTT; j_gene: TRBJ1-5; v_gene: TRBV19; abundance: once; d_gene: NA
CDR3aa: CASSFGTEETQYF; CDR3nt: TGTGCCAGCAGCTTCGGGACTGAAGAGACCCAGTACTTC; j_gene: TRBJ2-5; v_gene: TRBV5-6; abundance: many; d_gene: NA
CDR3aa: CSIEVAGPTYSNQPQQF; CDR3nt: TGCAGCATTGAAGTAGCGGGGCCTACATATAGCAATCAGCCCCAGCAATTT; j_gene: TRBJ1-5; v_gene: TRBV29-1; abundance: NA; d_gene: NA
CDR3aa: CSARGSGGWGNTQYF; CDR3nt: TGCAGTGCTAGAGGTAGCGGGGGGTGGGGAAATACGCAGTATTTT; j_gene: TRBJ2-3; v_gene: TRBV20-1; abundance: NA; d_gene: TRBD2
CDR3aa: CASSYTGRSEKAFF; CDR3nt: TGTGCCAGCAGTTATACGGGCCGGAGTGAGAAAGCTTTCTTT; j_gene: TRBJ1-1; v_gene: TRBV6-5; abundance: many; d_gene: NA
CDR3aa: CSASWGTEAFF; CDR3nt: TGCAGTGCTAGCTGGGGAACTGAAGCTTTCTTT; j_gene: TRBJ1-1; v_gene: TRBV20-1; abundance: NA; d_gene: NA
CDR3aa: CASSFSVTTEAFF; CDR3nt: TGTGCCAGCAGCTTCTCGGTGACCACTGAAGCTTTCTTT; j_gene: TRBJ1-1; v_gene: TRBV7-2; abundance: many; d_gene: NA
CDR3aa: CASSEDRAETQYF; CDR3nt: TGTGCCAGCAGTGAGGACAGGGCAGAGACCCAGTACTTC; j_gene: TRBJ2-5; v_gene: TRBV6-1; abundance: many; d_gene: TRBD1
CDR3aa: CAISEGGELFF; CDR3nt: TGTGCCATCAGTGAGGGGGGGGAGCTGTTCTTC; j_gene: TRBJ2-1; v_gene: TRBV10-3; abundance: NA; d_gene: TRBD2
CDR3aa: CASSVSRAGANVLTF; CDR3nt: TGTGCCAGCAGCGTATCGAGGGCGGGGGCCAACGTCCTGACTTTC; j_gene: TRBJ2-6; v_gene: TRBV9; abundance: NA; d_gene: NA
CDR3aa: CASSLARGVVTEAFF; CDR3nt: TGTGCCAGCAGCTTAGCCCGCGGTGTGGTCACTGAAGCTTTCTTT; j_gene: TRBJ1-1; v_gene: TRBV7-8; abundance: NA; d_gene: NA
CDR3aa: CASSTDRAQPQHF; CDR3nt: TGTGCCAGCAGCACCGACAGGGCTCAGCCCCAGCATTTT; j_gene: TRBJ1-5; v_gene: TRBV7-2; abundance: many; d_gene: TRBD1
CDR3aa: CATSDLAEGSSYNEQFF; CDR3nt: TGTGCCACCAGTGACCTAGCGGAGGGAAGCTCCTACAATGAGCAGTTCTTC; j_gene: TRBJ2-1; v_gene: TRBV24-1; abundance: NA; d_gene: TRBD2
CDR3aa: CASSLLVSFGNTIYF; CDR3nt: TGTGCCAGCAGTTTACTCGTAAGCTTTGGAAACACCATATATTTT; j_gene: TRBJ1-3; v_gene: TRBV12-3/TRBV12-4; abundance: many; d_gene: NA
CDR3aa: CASSPRQGPINEQFF; CDR3nt: TGTGCCAGCAGCCCGAGACAGGGCCCCATTAATGAGCAGTTCTTC; j_gene: TRBJ2-1; v_gene: TRBV7-6; abundance: NA; d_gene: TRBD1
CDR3aa: CASSPLTGGNEQFF; CDR3nt: TGTGCCAGCAGCCCCCTGACAGGGGGCAATGAGCAGTTCTTC; j_gene: TRBJ2-1; v_gene: TRBV7-3; abundance: many; d_gene: TRBD1
CDR3aa: CASSERTGSYSPLHF; CDR3nt: TGCGCCAGCAGCGAACGGACAGGGTCGTATTCACCCCTCCACTTT; j_gene: TRBJ1-6; v_gene: TRBV5-1; abundance: many; d_gene: TRBD1
CDR3aa: CASRTTQHF; CDR3nt: TGTGCCAGCAGAACAACGCAGCATTTT; j_gene: TRBJ1-5; v_gene: TRBV7-9; abundance: NA; d_gene: NA
CDR3aa: CASITGLSTDTQYF; CDR3nt: TGTGCCAGCATCACGGGACTTTCCACAGATACGCAGTATTTT; j_gene: TRBJ2-3; v_gene: TRBV2; abundance: NA; d_gene: NA
CDR3aa: CASSLVSGGNYEQYF; CDR3nt: TGCGCCAGCAGCTTGGTTAGCGGGGGAAACTACGAGCAGTACTTC; j_gene: TRBJ2-7; v_gene: TRBV5-1; abundance: many; d_gene: TRBD2
CDR3aa: CASSAEPTLRARDTDTQYF; CDR3nt: TGTGCCAGCAGCGCAGAACCGACTTTACGGGCCAGGGACACAGATACGCAGTATTTT; j_gene: TRBJ2-3; v_gene: TRBV2; abundance: many; d_gene: NA
CDR3aa: CASSHLPMNTGELFF; CDR3nt: TGCGCCAGCAGCCACCTACCGATGAACACCGGGGAGCTGTTTTTT; j_gene: TRBJ2-2; v_gene: TRBV4-1; abundance: many; d_gene: NA
CDR3aa: CSVSRQAEQFF; CDR3nt: TGCAGCGTGTCAAGACAAGCTGAGCAGTTCTTC; j_gene: TRBJ2-1; v_gene: TRBV29-1; abundance: NA; d_gene: NA
CDR3aa: CATTSGLAGNEQYF; CDR3nt: TGTGCCACCACCTCAGGACTAGCGGGAAACGAGCAGTACTTC; j_gene: TRBJ2-7; v_gene: TRBV24-1; abundance: NA; d_gene: TRBD2
CDR3aa: CASSLVVGSGEQYF; CDR3nt: TGTGCCAGCAGCTTAGTTGTGGGGTCGGGCGAGCAGTACTTC; j_gene: TRBJ2-7; v_gene: TRBV11-3; abundance: many; d_gene: NA
CDR3aa: CASSFPGLAGVGEQFF; CDR3nt: TGTGCCAGCAGTTTCCCGGGACTAGCGGGAGTGGGTGAGCAGTTCTTC; j_gene: TRBJ2-1; v_gene: TRBV12-3/TRBV12-4; abundance: many; d_gene: TRBD2
CDR3aa: CASSLMDRTTEAFF; CDR3nt: TGTGCCAGCAGCTTAATGGACAGGACCACTGAAGCTTTCTTT; j_gene: TRBJ1-1; v_gene: TRBV7-3; abundance: once; d_gene: TRBD1
CDR3aa: CASGRHQETQHF; CDR3nt: TGCGCCAGCGGCAGACACCAAGAGACCCAGCATTTT; j_gene: TRBJ1-5; v_gene: TRBV5-1; abundance: NA; d_gene: NA
CDR3aa: CASSPEDSRSPYEQYF; CDR3nt: TGCGCCAGCAGCCCTGAGGACAGTCGGAGTCCCTACGAGCAGTACTTC; j_gene: TRBJ2-7; v_gene: TRBV5-1; abundance: many; d_gene: NA
CDR3aa: CASSAMIAGQATGNTIYF; CDR3nt: TGTGCCAGCAGTGCGATGATAGCGGGACAAGCGACTGGAAACACCATATATTTT; j_gene: TRBJ1-3; v_gene: TRBV2; abundance: NA; d_gene: NA
CDR3aa: CASGGTKSSYNEQFF; CDR3nt: TGTGCCAGCGGGGGGACAAAAAGCTCCTACAATGAGCAGTTCTTC; j_gene: TRBJ2-1; v_gene: TRBV6-1; abundance: NA; d_gene: NA